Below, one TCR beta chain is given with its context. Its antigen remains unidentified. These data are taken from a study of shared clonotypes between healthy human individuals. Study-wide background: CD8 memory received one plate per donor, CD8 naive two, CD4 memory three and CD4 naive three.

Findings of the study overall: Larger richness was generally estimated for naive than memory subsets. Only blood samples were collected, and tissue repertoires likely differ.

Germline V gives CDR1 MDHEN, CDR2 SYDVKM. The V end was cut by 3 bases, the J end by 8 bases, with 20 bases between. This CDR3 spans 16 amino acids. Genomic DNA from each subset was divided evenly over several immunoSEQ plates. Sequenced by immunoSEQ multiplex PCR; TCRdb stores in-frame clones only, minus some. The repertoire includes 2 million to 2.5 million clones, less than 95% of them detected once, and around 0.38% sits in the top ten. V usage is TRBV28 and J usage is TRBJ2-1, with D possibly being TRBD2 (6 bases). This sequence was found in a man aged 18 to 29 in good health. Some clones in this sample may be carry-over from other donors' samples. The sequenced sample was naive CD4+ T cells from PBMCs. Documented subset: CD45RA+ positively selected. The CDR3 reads CASSFFGRTWGDEQFF. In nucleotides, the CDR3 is TGTGCCAGCAGTTTCTTCGGTAGGACTTGGGGGGATGAGCAGTTCTTC.